The sequence of this T cell receptor beta chain was determined in a study of shared clonotypes between healthy human individuals. Turning to the study itself: Samples came from two female and a few male donors aged 18 to 49.

TCRdb's table, derived via immunoSEQ multiplex PCR, lists solely in-frame clones and lacks some. In the table there are some 480,000 clones, 70% to 85% of which are singletons. V was clipped by 2 bases and J by 2 bases; unmatched bases: 0. Germline V gives CDR1 SNHLY, CDR2 FYNNEI. This CDR3 is 14 amino acids long. The sequence was collected from a woman in her thirties or forties in good health. Some clones in this sample may be carry-over from other donors' samples. Source material: PBMCs. V and J are TRBV2 and TRBJ2-1; 7 bases are shared with TRBD1. CDR3 in DNA: TGTGCCAGCAGTGAACAGGGGGCCTACAATGAGCAGTTCTTC. This gives the protein CASSEQGAYNEQFF.